The 32 T cell receptor beta chains listed next were all sequenced from one sample in a study of T cell responses to AZD1222 COVID-19 vaccine. This table comes from immunoSEQ multiplex PCR, and its TCRdb copy is limited to in-frame clones, with some not included. The table has 100,000 or so clones, around nine tenths seen once. Sample: peripheral blood, taken on day 0 of AZD1222 vaccination. The receptors originated from an adult in good health.

The CDR3 DNA reads as TGTGCCAGCAGTTCCGGACAGGGCGGGGAGCAGTACTTC. It is translated as CASSSGQGGEQYF. The rearrangement joins TRBV28 to TRBJ2-7; 8 bases fit TRBD1. The V gene's germline CDR1 is MDHEN and CDR2 SYDVKM. V gave up 4 bases and J gave up 7 bases; unmatched junction bases: 6. CDR3 length equals 13 residues.

This clone has a single count. CDR3 loop: CASSGGKPRPSTDTQYF. CDR3 nucleotide sequence: TGTGCCAGCAGTGGCGGGAAACCCAGGCCTAGCACAGATACGCAGTATTTT. The chain couples TRBV27 to TRBJ2-3, with D tentatively TRBD2 (6 bases). CDR3 length: 17 residues. The germline CDR1 and CDR2 sequences are MNHEY and SMNVEV (reference sequence). V dropped 5 bases and J dropped 0 bases, with 18 bases sitting between them.

The V and J genes are TRBV25-1 and TRBJ1-1; 7 bases map to TRBD1. J was trimmed by 6 bases and V by 1 base; bases with no gene match: 5. In germline, CDR1 is MGHDK, CDR2 SYGVNS. CDR3 size: 14 residues. In nucleotides, the CDR3 is TGTGCCAGCAGTGAATTGACAGGGCGGGCTGAAGCTTTCTTT. It is translated as CASSELTGRAEAFF.

This clone was counted a few times. This chain connects TRBV10-2 to TRBJ2-7; 7 bases fit TRBD2. Trimming took 6 bases from V and 0 from J; bases not matched to a gene: 2. This CDR3 spans 13 amino acids. Germline V CDR1 and CDR2: WSHSY, SAAADI. For the CDR3, the DNA is TGCGCCAGCAGACTAGCGAACTCCTACGAGCAGTACTTC. Translating gives CASRLANSYEQYF.

This clone came up once. The genes are TRBV18 and TRBJ1-2; 7 bases line up with TRBD1. J gave up 7 bases and V 6 bases, and 5 bases lay outside the gene matches. Germline CDR1 is KGHSH and CDR2 is LQKENI. The CDR3 runs 12 residues. CDR3 DNA sequence: TGTGCCAGCTCTCGACAGGGTCGTGGCTACACCTTC. Encoded protein: CASSRQGRGYTF.

The chain couples TRBV18 to TRBJ2-3; 9 bases fit TRBD2. The germline V gene encodes CDR1 KGHSH and CDR2 LQKENI. The CDR3 extends over 15 amino acids. V lost 4 bases and J lost 0; bases outside the gene matches: 2. The CDR3 here is CASSRAGGSTDTQYF. The CDR3 DNA follows: TGTGCCAGCTCACGAGCGGGGGGAAGCACAGATACGCAGTATTTT.

The rearrangement links TRBV7-9 to TRBJ2-7; 12 bases align to TRBD2. J gave up 2 bases and V 5 bases, and 7 bases lay outside the gene matches. The CDR3 contains 16 residues. Germline assignment: CDR1 SEHNR and CDR2 FQNEAQ (reference sequence). The chain's CDR3 is CASSTRTSGMPYEQYF. As DNA, the CDR3 is TGTGCCAGCAGCACCAGGACTAGCGGGATGCCCTACGAGCAGTACTTC.

This clone was detected a few times. The rearrangement uses TRBV19 and TRBJ1-6, with 8 bases that match TRBD1. V was clipped by 4 bases and J by 7 bases; unmatched bases: 0. The CDR3 spans 13 residues. Germline assignment: CDR1 LNHDA and CDR2 SQIVND (reference sequence). The chain's CDR3 is CASSRQGNSPLHF. In DNA, the CDR3 is TGTGCCAGTAGTAGACAGGGGAATTCACCCCTCCACTTT.

The rearrangement links TRBV2 to TRBJ2-4, with TRBD2 matching over 9 bases. V shed 9 bases, J shed 11 bases, and the junction held 11 bases outside the gene matches. Per the germline V gene, CDR1 is SNHLY and CDR2 is FYNNEI. The CDR3 has 13 amino acids. Written as DNA, the CDR3 is TGTGCCAGGGGACCAGCGGGAGGAAGGGTTCAGTACTTC. It yields the protein CARGPAGGRVQYF.

The chain is built from TRBV6-2 or TRBV6-3 and TRBJ2-2, with D perhaps TRBD2 (6 bases). V shed 6 bases and J shed 5 bases, with 16 bases lying between them. CDR3 size: 15 residues. Looked up from germline, CDR1 is MNHEY and CDR2 is SVGEGT. CDR3 sequence: CASSVIQGLTGELFF. In DNA, the CDR3 is TGTGCCAGCAGCGTCATCCAGGGACTTACCGGGGAGCTGTTTTTT.

The V gene is TRBV28, the J gene TRBJ1-3; perhaps TRBD1 as D (6 bases). The CDR3 runs 15 residues. CDR1 MDHEN and CDR2 SYDVKM come from the germline V gene. Deletions cut 8 bases from V and 4 bases from J, with 18 bases between. As DNA, the CDR3 is TGTGCCAGCGATACCCTAACAGGGATAGGAAACACCATATATTTT. Amino acid sequence: CASDTLTGIGNTIYF.

This chain joins TRBV10-3 and TRBJ1-3; D remains ambiguous. Per germline, CDR1 ENHRY and CDR2 SYGVKD. V lost 6 bases to trimming and J lost 0 bases, with 6 bases between them. The length of the CDR3 is 13 residues. CDR3 amino acids: CAIRLSSGNTIYF. CDR3 DNA sequence: TGTGCCATCAGGCTTAGCTCTGGAAACACCATATATTTT.

The chain combines TRBV20-1 with TRBJ1-1; 8 bases agree with TRBD1. The ends lost 3 bases at V and 5 bases at J; junction bases unmatched: 11. Germline V gene data show CDR1 as DFQATT and CDR2 as SNEGSKA (reference sequence). The CDR3 contains 15 residues. DNA for the CDR3: TGCAGTGCTAGTAGAGGGGGACAGGTGGGGACTGAAGCTTTCTTT. Protein product: CSASRGGQVGTEAFF.

CDR3 region: CASSITGTGGNTQYF. CDR3 DNA: TGTGCCAGTAGTATAACCGGGACAGGGGGGAATACGCAGTATTTT. The chain joins TRBV19 to TRBJ2-3, with 11 bases matching TRBD1. Germline-derived CDR1 and CDR2 are LNHDA and SQIVND (reference sequence). This CDR3 is 15 amino acids long. V lost 2 bases and J lost 7; bases outside the gene matches: 5. The full variable domain, completed using reference TRBV19 and TRBJ2-3, is DGGITQSPKYLFRKEGQNVTLSCEQNLNHDAMYWYRQDPGQGLRLIYYSQIVNDFQKGDIAEGYSVSREKKESFPLTVTSAQKNPTAFYLCASSITGTGGNTQYFGPGTRLTVL.

The chain uses TRBV3-1 (or the pseudogene TRBV3-2) and TRBJ1-2; 9 bases are shared with TRBD1. Germline-derived CDR1 and CDR2 are LGHDT and YNNKEL (reference sequence). The CDR3 has 19 residues. V dropped 4 bases and J dropped 0; count of bases not matched to a gene: 15. This CDR3 is CASSRVPGQGHKANYGYTF. As DNA, the CDR3 is TGTGCCAGCAGCCGGGTCCCGGGACAGGGACATAAAGCTAACTATGGCTACACCTTC.

CDR3 protein: CASRTRRPNSYNEQFF. The CDR3 DNA sequence: TGTGCCAGTAGGACCAGGCGACCAAATTCCTACAATGAGCAGTTCTTC. The chain recombines TRBV19 with TRBJ2-1, with no clear D. Germline CDR1 LNHDA, CDR2 SQIVND (reference sequence). The CDR3 sequence is 16 residues long. The V and J ends lost 6 bases and 1 base respectively, with 16 bases between them.

V and J are TRBV6-2 or TRBV6-3 and TRBJ2-2; TRBD2 agrees at 10 bases. The V gene's germline CDR1 is MNHEY and CDR2 SVGEGT. CDR3 size: 18 residues. V lost 8 bases to trimming and J lost 0 bases; unmatched junction nucleotides: 12. The CDR3 is CASCFGPGLATNTGELFF. The CDR3 DNA sequence: TGTGCCAGCTGTTTCGGACCGGGACTAGCGACGAACACCGGGGAGCTGTTTTTT.

DNA for the CDR3: TGCGCCAGCAGCGTGGTGGGACATCAGAACACCGGGGAGCTGTTTTTT. It specifies CASSVVGHQNTGELFF. This chain uses TRBV5-1 with TRBJ2-2, with D tentatively TRBD1 (6 bases). The CDR3 contains 16 residues. Germline V gene lookup returns CDR1 SGHRS and CDR2 YFSETQ. V lost 4 bases and J 1 base, leaving 14 bases between the germline ends.

This clone was found a few times. V is TRBV5-5 and J is TRBJ1-6; TRBD1 agrees at 9 bases. The CDR3 length is 18 residues. Germline values: CDR1 SGHKS, CDR2 YYEKEE (reference sequence). The V gene end was trimmed by 4 bases and the J gene end by 4 bases; junction bases not matched to a gene: 12. The CDR3 spells CASSPGTGFSPYNSPLHF. The CDR3 nucleotides read TGTGCCAGCAGCCCCGGGACAGGGTTTTCCCCTTATAATTCACCCCTCCACTTT. The complete variable domain, with remaining parts taken from reference TRBV5-5 and TRBJ1-6, reads DAGVTQSPTHLIKTRGQQVTLRCSPISGHKSVSWYQQVLGQGPQFIFQYYEKEERGRGNFPDRFSARQFPNYSSELNVNALLLGDSALYLCASSPGTGFSPYNSPLHFGNGTRLTVT.

This chain links TRBV6-1 with TRBJ1-5, with no clear D. The germline CDR1 and CDR2 sequences are MNHNS and SASEGT. The CDR3 consists of 16 residues. With 3 bases removed from V and 3 bases from J, the gap between germline ends came to 15 bases. CDR3: CASSDSRRNLNQPQHF. The CDR3 DNA reads TGTGCCAGCAGTGATAGCCGGAGGAACCTCAATCAGCCCCAGCATTTT.

V is TRBV10-3 and J is TRBJ2-2; D is possibly TRBD1 (5 bases). V lost 5 bases and J lost 4, with 8 bases in between. Germline V lookup: CDR1 ENHRY, CDR2 SYGVKD. This CDR3 spans 13 amino acids. In DNA, the CDR3 is TGTGCCATCAGTCCTGACAGCACCGGGGAGCTGTTTTTT. Its protein is CAISPDSTGELFF.

This rearrangement joins TRBV27 to TRBJ2-7; no clear D gene. The CDR3 is made up of 11 amino acids. From germline, CDR1 is MNHEY and CDR2 SMNVEV (reference sequence). Trimming stripped 4 bases from V and 7 bases from J, with 8 bases between. The CDR3 nucleotides read TGTGCCAGCAGTTCGAGCAGGGAGCAGTACTTC. It yields the protein CASSSSREQYF.

The chain links TRBV4-1 to TRBJ2-7; 10 bases line up with TRBD2. The germline V gene has CDR1 MGHRA and CDR2 YSYEKL. The length of the CDR3 is 19 residues. After removal of 4 bases from V and 0 bases from J, the junction contained 15 bases not matched to a gene. The CDR3 nucleotides are TGCGCCAGCAGCCTGGCCCCGGGACTAGCGAAAAAGAGCTCCTACGAGCAGTACTTC. Amino acid sequence: CASSLAPGLAKKSSYEQYF.

As for this clone: Other DNA sequences in this specimen translate into the identical CDR3. The chain has TRBV11-2 and TRBJ2-7; possible D gene TRBD2, 6 bases. The CDR3 covers 16 residues. Germline V gene sequence: CDR1 SGHAT, CDR2 FQNNGV. The V gene lost 5 bases and the J gene lost 4 bases, with 21 bases spanning the gap. CDR3 nucleotide sequence: TGTGCCAGCAGCCCTGGGTCCGGGGGACCGGGTTACGAGCAGTACTTC. It encodes CASSPGSGGPGYEQYF.

The rearrangement uses TRBV27 and TRBJ2-3, with TRBD2 matching over 11 bases. CDR1 is MNHEY and CDR2 is SMNVEV in the germline V gene (reference sequence). Unmatched junction bases numbered 7, after V lost 2 bases and J lost 6 bases. CDR3 length equals 16 residues. CDR3 residues: CASSLVTSGSRDTQYF. CDR3 nucleotides: TGTGCCAGCAGTTTAGTAACTAGCGGGAGTAGGGATACGCAGTATTTT.

This clone was detected once. J is TRBJ2-1 and V is TRBV7-9; D perhaps matches TRBD2 (6 bases). Germline V gene data show CDR1 as SEHNR and CDR2 as FQNEAQ (reference sequence). The V and J ends lost 1 base and 6 bases respectively, with 16 bases between them. This CDR3 has 16 residues. The CDR3 bases are TGTGCCAGCAGCTTAGGGACTACTTTCTCTGTCAATGAGCAGTTCTTC. Translated, it gives CASSLGTTFSVNEQFF.

In DNA form, the CDR3 reads TGTGCCAGCAGCCAAGGGGGACGCCTTAACTATGGCTACACCTTC. Translated, it gives CASSQGGRLNYGYTF. The V gene is TRBV9, the J gene TRBJ1-2; maybe TRBD1 (6 bases). Germline values: CDR1 SGDLS, CDR2 YYNGEE. Trimming took off 4 bases at V and 1 base at J, with 14 bases between the two ends. The CDR3 extends over 15 amino acids.

CDR3 sequence (DNA): TGCGCCAGCAGCCACCCTCTCAGGGGGTCCAACTATGGCTACACCTTC. Translated: CASSHPLRGSNYGYTF. The chain couples TRBV4-1 to TRBJ1-2, with TRBD1 identical over 7 bases. V was clipped by 3 bases and J by 2 bases; unmatched bases: 9. This CDR3 has 16 residues. Germline CDR1 is MGHRA and CDR2 is YSYEKL.

V usage is TRBV6-5 and J usage is TRBJ1-1; D perhaps matches TRBD1 (5 bases). The CDR3 contains 13 residues. V was shortened by 7 bases and J by 3 bases, with 12 bases between the two germline ends. Germline lookup yields CDR1 MNHEY and CDR2 SVGAGI. The DNA of the CDR3 is TGTGCCAGCAAACCGGGGCAGGACACTGAAGCTTTCTTT. This translates into CASKPGQDTEAFF.

The chain carries TRBV9 and TRBJ1-2; 9 bases align to TRBD1. CDR3 length equals 16 residues. The J segment lost 1 base and the V segment lost 4 bases, leaving 8 bases of the junction unmatched. The germline V gene has CDR1 SGDLS and CDR2 YYNGEE. CDR3 region: CASSRDRDPFNYGYTF. The CDR3 DNA follows: TGTGCCAGCAGCCGGGACAGGGACCCTTTTAACTATGGCTACACCTTC.

V gene TRBV6-5 combines with J gene TRBJ1-6; D uncertain. Germline V gives CDR1 MNHEY, CDR2 SVGAGI. The CDR3 has 15 residues. Trimming took off 3 bases at V and 5 bases at J, with 11 bases between the two ends. CDR3 protein: CASSYSAVNNSPLHF. DNA for the CDR3: TGTGCCAGCAGTTATTCTGCGGTAAATAATTCACCCCTCCACTTT.

The chain combines TRBV5-4 with TRBJ2-5, with unresolved D. The CDR3 runs 13 residues. The germline V gene has CDR1 SGHNT and CDR2 YYREEE (reference sequence). Trimming left V 9 bases short and J 5 bases short, with 17 bases between. The CDR3 DNA reads as TGTGCCACCGCTATCGTGAGTGGGGAGACCCAGTACTTC. Translated: CATAIVSGETQYF.